This is a list of T cell receptor beta chains from one sample in a study of blood T cell repertoires in COVID-19. Profiling relied on immunoSEQ multiplex PCR, and the TCRdb table lists in-frame clones only, not all of them. The data show 30,000 to 40,000 clones, 87% seen once. Sequencing used peripheral blood. The receptors originated from a man aged 55-75 years with acute or convalescent COVID-19. Each CDR3 is given with its conserved first and last residue. The D gene is left open where the match is weak. Size tells how often a clone was seen (once, few, many) or the class of an expanded clone, and some rows leave it out.

abundance,d_gene,len,j_gene,v_gene,CDR3nt,CDR3aa
few,-,14,TRBJ1-6,TRBV10-3,TGTGCCATCAGTGGGGGGGGTTCAAATTCACCCCTCCACTTT,CAISGGGSNSPLHF
-,TRBD1,16,TRBJ1-1,TRBV28,TGTGCCAGCAGTCAAACCAACACCGGGACAGGGGTCCGAGCTTTCTTT,CASSQTNTGTGVRAFF
few,TRBD2,16,TRBJ2-2,TRBV7-9,TGTGCCAGCAGCCCCACTAGCGGGAACGGTACCGGGGAGCTGTTTTTT,CASSPTSGNGTGELFF
-,TRBD2,16,TRBJ2-3,TRBV19,TGTGCCAGTAGTATAGACTTAGCGGGAGGCACAGATACGCAGTATTTT,CASSIDLAGGTDTQYF
-,-,14,TRBJ2-4,TRBV7-2,TGTGCCAGCAGCTTGGGGGGATCCAAAAACATTCAGTACTTC,CASSLGGSKNIQYF
few,-,13,TRBJ1-1,TRBV5-1,TGCGCCAGCAGCTTGGCCTTCAACACTGAAGCTTTCTTT,CASSLAFNTEAFF
-,TRBD1,12,TRBJ1-1,TRBV12-3/TRBV12-4,TGTGCCAGCAGGGGACAGGGGGCGGAAGCTTTCTTT,CASRGQGAEAFF
-,TRBD2,17,TRBJ2-2,TRBV9,TGTGCCAGCAGCGTAACTAGCGGGAAAATCAACACCGGGGAGCTGTTTTTT,CASSVTSGKINTGELFF
-,TRBD2,15,TRBJ2-3,TRBV19,TGTGCCAGTAGTCCCTATAGCGGGATGGCAGATACGCAGTATTTT,CASSPYSGMADTQYF
-,TRBD1,18,TRBJ2-3,TRBV18,TGTGCCAGCTCACCGGGGTGGACAGGGGCCCATTTCCCAGATACGCAGTATTTT,CASSPGWTGAHFPDTQYF
-,-,16,TRBJ2-1,TRBV27,TGTGCCAGCAGTCCCATCGGGGGAGGCCTCTACAATGAGCAGTTCTTC,CASSPIGGGLYNEQFF
-,-,14,TRBJ1-1,TRBV19,TGTGCCAGTAGTATACGAGGCGGGGGCACTGAAGCTTTCTTT,CASSIRGGGTEAFF
-,TRBD1,14,TRBJ2-7,TRBV7-9,TGTGCCAGCAGCCCAACCGGGACAGGGGTCGAGCAGTACTTC,CASSPTGTGVEQYF
-,-,16,TRBJ1-3,TRBV10-3,TGTGCCATCAGTGAACCCGGGTTCAGCTCTGGAAACACCATATATTTT,CAISEPGFSSGNTIYF
few,-,12,TRBJ1-3,TRBV19,TGTGCCAGTATCTCCTCTGGAAACACCATATATTTT,CASISSGNTIYF
-,-,14,TRBJ2-5,TRBV18,TGTGCCAGCTCCCTCTACCCGGGAGAGGAGACCCAGTACTTC,CASSLYPGEETQYF
-,-,14,TRBJ1-4,TRBV18,TGTGCCAGCTCACCACGTCAGGGTTCGGAAAAACTGTTTTTT,CASSPRQGSEKLFF
few,TRBD1,15,TRBJ1-1,TRBV11-2,TGTGCCAGCAGCCTAGGACAGGGATTGGTCACTGAAGCTTTCTTT,CASSLGQGLVTEAFF
once,TRBD2,14,TRBJ2-7,TRBV7-9,TGTGCCAGCAGCTTAAGTAGCGGGAGTTACGAGCAGTACTTC,CASSLSSGSYEQYF
-,TRBD2,15,TRBJ2-2,TRBV2,TGTGCCAGCTCAGGACTAGCGGGGAACACCGGGGAGCTGTTTTTT,CASSGLAGNTGELFF
-,-,14,TRBJ2-7,TRBV5-1,TGCGCCAGCAGCTTGAGTTCCAGGGGCTACGAGCAGTACTTC,CASSLSSRGYEQYF
few,-,16,TRBJ2-2,TRBV7-9,TGTGCCAGCAGCTTAGCGCTAGGCTCGAACACCGGGGAGCTGTTTTTT,CASSLALGSNTGELFF
-,-,14,TRBJ2-7,TRBV27,TGTGCCAGCAGTTCCCCAGCAGTGGAGTACGAGCAGTACTTC,CASSSPAVEYEQYF
once,-,13,TRBJ2-1,TRBV11-3,TGTGCCAGCAGCGGGGAGTTTCAATATGAGCAGTTCTTC,CASSGEFQYEQFF